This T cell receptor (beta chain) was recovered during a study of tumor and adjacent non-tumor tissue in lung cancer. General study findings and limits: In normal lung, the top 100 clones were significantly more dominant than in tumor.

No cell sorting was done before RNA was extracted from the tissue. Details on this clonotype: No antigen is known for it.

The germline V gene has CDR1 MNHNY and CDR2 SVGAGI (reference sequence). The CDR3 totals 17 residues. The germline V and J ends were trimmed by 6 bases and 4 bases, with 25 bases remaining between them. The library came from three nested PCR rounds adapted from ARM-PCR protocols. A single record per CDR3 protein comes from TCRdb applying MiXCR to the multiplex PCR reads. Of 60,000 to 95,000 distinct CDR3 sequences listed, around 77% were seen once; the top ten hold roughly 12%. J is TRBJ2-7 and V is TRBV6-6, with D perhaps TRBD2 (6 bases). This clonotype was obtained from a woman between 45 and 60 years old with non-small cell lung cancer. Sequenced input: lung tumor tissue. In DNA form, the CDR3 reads TGTGCCAGCAGGGACGTAGATGACGGGAGCCCCTCGTACGAGCAGTACTTC. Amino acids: CASRDVDDGSPSYEQYF.